This TCR beta chain was obtained from a study of response to subunit inactivated influenza vaccine. Study conclusions and caveats: The authors suggested that every seasonal influenza vaccination recruits few new T cells.

TCRdb fed the RT-PCR reads into MiXCR, producing one record per CDR3 protein. The table lists 630,000 or so distinct CDR3 sequences, around 16% of them singletons, with 9.5% to 13% in the top ten. This clonotype occurred a few times. The target antigen is unknown. The specimen comprised PBMCs from blood, sampled approximately 12 days after vaccination. This TCR came from a man in his forties or fifties who received an inactivated influenza vaccine.

This CDR3 is CSASVLVDEQFF. CDR3 sequence (DNA): TGCAGTGCTAGCGTGTTAGTCGATGAGCAGTTCTTC. The chain is built from TRBV20-1 and TRBJ2-1; D not resolved. Trimming cost V 3 bases and J 8 bases, with 11 bases left between them. Germline lookup yields CDR1 DFQATT and CDR2 SNEGSKA (reference sequence). There are 12 residues in the CDR3.